Presented here are 14 T cell receptor beta chains from one specimen sequenced in a study of CD8 T cells in Susac syndrome. Random hexamers were used to reverse transcribe 0.5 to 1 ug of RNA. TCRdb ran MiXCR on the immunoSEQ multiplex PCR reads and lists one entry per CDR3 protein. Of some 180,000 distinct CDR3 sequences in the sample, around nine tenths are singletons; the top ten hold 0.085% to 0.1%. Sequenced sample: CD4+ T cells from PBMCs. These TCRs come from a human donor with Susac syndrome.

CDR3 region: CSAHAGSGANVLTF. The CDR3 DNA sequence: TGCAGTGCCCATGCTGGCTCTGGGGCCAACGTCCTGACTTTC. The chain has TRBV20-1 and TRBJ2-6; D gene uncertain. Germline CDR1 is DFQATT and CDR2 is SNEGSKA (reference sequence). Deletions cut 6 bases from V and 0 bases from J, with 9 bases between. This CDR3 comprises 14 residues.

The chain combines TRBV28 with TRBJ2-1; the D gene is possibly TRBD1 (5 bases). The V end was cut by 10 bases, the J end by 2 bases, with 12 bases between. The CDR3 covers 13 residues. Looked up from germline, CDR1 is MDHEN and CDR2 is SYDVKM. For the CDR3, the DNA is TGTGCCACAAGGGGTCCCACCTACAATGAGCAGTTCTTC. Amino acids: CATRGPTYNEQFF.

This chain links TRBV21-1 with TRBJ1-1; the table's D gene call, TRBD1, was not cross checked with the DNA. TRBV21-1 is labeled a pseudogene. The CDR3 runs to 20 residues. This CDR3 is CASSKAARSATPRDQRLAFF. CDR3 DNA: TGTGCCAGCAGCAAAGCCGCACGCTCAGCCACACCTCGGGATCAACGTCTAGCTTTCTTT.

This chain joins TRBV13 and TRBJ2-2; 9 positions match TRBD1. Trimming took 4 bases from V and 5 from J; bases not matched to a gene: 17. The CDR3 consists of 19 residues. Germline CDR1 PRHDT, CDR2 FYEKMQ (reference sequence). The CDR3 nucleotides are TGTGCCAGCAGCTCCGACCCACACAGGGGGCGCAAAGGGACCGGGGAGCTGTTTTTT. Residues: CASSSDPHRGRKGTGELFF.

This chain uses TRBV29-1 with TRBJ2-5; a weak D match, TRBD2 (6 bases). There are 14 residues in the CDR3. V lost 4 bases and J 4 bases, leaving 16 bases between the germline ends. Germline assignment: CDR1 SQVTM and CDR2 ANQGSEA. The CDR3: CSVASTSFGETQYF. CDR3 coding DNA: TGCAGCGTTGCTTCGACTAGTTTTGGAGAGACCCAGTACTTC.

The chain is built from TRBV29-1 and TRBJ2-4, with D perhaps matching TRBD1 or TRBD2 (7 bases each). The length of the CDR3 is 15 residues. Per germline, CDR1 SQVTM and CDR2 ANQGSEA. V lost 4 bases and J lost 2, with 15 bases in between. This CDR3 is CSVGGQGGTKNIQYF. DNA of the CDR3: TGCAGCGTTGGCGGTCAGGGGGGGACCAAAAACATTCAGTACTTC.

This chain links TRBV7-2 with TRBJ2-5; either TRBD1 or TRBD2 may supply D (7 bases each). The V and J ends lost 7 bases and 5 bases respectively, with 17 bases between them. The CDR3 is made up of 14 amino acids. CDR1 is SGHTA, CDR2 FQGNSA, per germline. Written as DNA, the CDR3 is TGTGCCAGCACCCCAGGGGGAGGGAGGGAGACCCAGTACTTC. Translation: CASTPGGGRETQYF.

The gene calls are TRBV20-1 and TRBJ2-3; D might be TRBD2 (5 bases). This CDR3 is 13 amino acids long. The germline CDR1 and CDR2 sequences are DFQATT and SNEGSKA (reference sequence). Trimming took 1 base from V and 4 from J, leaving 9 bases between them. Here the CDR3 reads CSARVRRSDTQYF. DNA for the CDR3: TGCAGTGCTAGAGTCAGGAGGTCAGATACGCAGTATTTT.

This clonotype appeared once. V gene TRBV29-1 combines with J gene TRBJ2-2; D possibly corresponds to TRBD1 (6 bases). Trimming removed 7 bases from V and 3 bases from J, with 18 bases in between. CDR1 SQVTM and CDR2 ANQGSEA come from the germline V gene. The CDR3 is 15 residues long. DNA of the CDR3: TGCAGCGCAAGCCCCCAGGGGCCAGACACCGGGGAGCTGTTTTTT. It translates to CSASPQGPDTGELFF.

The chain recombines TRBV28 with TRBJ1-1; 7 nucleotides agree with TRBD1. Germline V gene data show CDR1 as MDHEN and CDR2 as SYDVKM. This CDR3 has 19 amino acids. The V and J ends lost 5 bases and 3 bases, in that order; junction bases with no gene match: 21. CDR3 in DNA: TGTGCCAGCAGTAGAGTTACGGCGGCGGCAGGGGGACGGGACACTGAAGCTTTCTTT. Protein: CASSRVTAAAGGRDTEAFF.

J is TRBJ1-1 and V is TRBV12-3 or TRBV12-4; a possible D gene is TRBD1 (6 bases). V lost 3 bases and J 1 base, leaving 9 bases between the germline ends. The CDR3 totals 14 residues. As DNA, the CDR3 is TGTGCCAGCAGTTTGGGACACCAGAACACTGAAGCTTTCTTT. Translation gives CASSLGHQNTEAFF.

V gene TRBV5-1 combines with J gene TRBJ2-1; D uncertain. Germline V lookup: CDR1 SGHRS, CDR2 YFSETQ. The CDR3 loop spans 16 amino acids. V lost 2 bases and J lost 4, with 16 bases in between. This chain's CDR3 is CASSFSLQRPYNEQFF. The DNA of the CDR3 is TGCGCCAGCAGCTTTTCTTTGCAACGTCCTTACAATGAGCAGTTCTTC.

This clonotype was found a few times. J is TRBJ1-5 and V is TRBV5-6; D is unclear. The CDR3 sequence is 13 residues long. Between the trimmed V and J ends, which lost 1 base and 7 bases, there was a span of 9 bases. Per germline, CDR1 SGHDT and CDR2 YYEEEE. CDR3 sequence (DNA): TGTGCCAGCAGCTTGCGAGAAGGGCAGCCCCAGCATTTT. It encodes CASSLREGQPQHF.

This clonotype was counted a few times. V usage is TRBV11-2 and J usage is TRBJ2-3, with 7 bases matching TRBD2. Looked up from germline, CDR1 is SGHAT and CDR2 is FQNNGV. V shed 3 bases and J 1 base; nucleotides not matched to a gene: 1. The CDR3 totals 14 residues. CDR3 sequence reads: CASSFTSGTDTQYF. DNA for the CDR3: TGTGCCAGCAGCTTTACTAGCGGCACAGATACGCAGTATTTT.